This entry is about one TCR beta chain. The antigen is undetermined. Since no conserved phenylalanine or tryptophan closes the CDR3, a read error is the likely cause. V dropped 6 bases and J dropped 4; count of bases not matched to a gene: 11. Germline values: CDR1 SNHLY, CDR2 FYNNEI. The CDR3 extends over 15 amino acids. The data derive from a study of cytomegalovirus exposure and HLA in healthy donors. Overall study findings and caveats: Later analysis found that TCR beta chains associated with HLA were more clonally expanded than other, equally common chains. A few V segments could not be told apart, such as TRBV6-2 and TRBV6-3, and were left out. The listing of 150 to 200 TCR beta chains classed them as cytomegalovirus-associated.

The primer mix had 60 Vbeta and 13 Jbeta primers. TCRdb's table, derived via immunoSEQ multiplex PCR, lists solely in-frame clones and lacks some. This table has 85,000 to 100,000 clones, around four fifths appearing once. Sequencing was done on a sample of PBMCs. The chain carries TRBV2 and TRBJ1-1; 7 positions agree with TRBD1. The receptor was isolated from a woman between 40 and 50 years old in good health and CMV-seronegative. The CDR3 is CASRARQGVSTEAFV. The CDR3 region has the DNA TGTGCCAGCAGGGCCAGACAGGGAGTATCCACTGAAGCTTTCGTT.